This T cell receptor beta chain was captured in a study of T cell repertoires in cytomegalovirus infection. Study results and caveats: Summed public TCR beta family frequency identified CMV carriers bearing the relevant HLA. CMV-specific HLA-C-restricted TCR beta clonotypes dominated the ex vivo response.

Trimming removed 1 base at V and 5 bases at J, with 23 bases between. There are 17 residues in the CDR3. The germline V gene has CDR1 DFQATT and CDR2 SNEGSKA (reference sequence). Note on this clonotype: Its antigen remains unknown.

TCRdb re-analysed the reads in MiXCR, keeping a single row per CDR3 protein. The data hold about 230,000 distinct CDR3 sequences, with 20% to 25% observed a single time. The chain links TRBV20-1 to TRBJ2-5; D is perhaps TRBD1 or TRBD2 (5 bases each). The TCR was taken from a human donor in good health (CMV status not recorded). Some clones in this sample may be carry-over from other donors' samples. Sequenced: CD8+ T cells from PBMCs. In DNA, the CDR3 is TGCAGTGCTAGAGCCCCCTCCGACAGCGGCTTGACGGAGACCCAGTACTTC. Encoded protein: CSARAPSDSGLTETQYF.